These 26 T cell receptor beta chains were sequenced from one sample in a study of regulatory T cells in long-lasting Graves disease. Construction of the TCR beta libraries employed iRepertoire HTBI primers in conjunction with Arm-PCR of CDR3 regions. TCRdb passed the multiplex PCR reads through MiXCR, listing each CDR3 protein once. Among about 400,000 distinct CDR3 sequences, 15% to 18% were seen once, and the ten largest hold 20% to 25%. The sample's time point: newly diagnosed GD, antithyroid drugs for less than 3 months. From RNA extracted from PBMCs, the TCR library was made. The starting material was peripheral blood mononuclear cells (PBMCs), obtained at new diagnosis, from a patient treated with antithyroid drugs. Receptors originate from a female donor with Graves disease.

This clonotype has ten or more counts. J is TRBJ1-2 and V is TRBV4-2; D is ambiguous. Germline loops: CDR1 LGHNA, CDR2 YNFKEQ. Trimming removed 0 bases from V and 7 bases from J, with 9 bases in between. This CDR3 is 13 amino acids long. CDR3 in DNA: TGTGCCAGCAGCCAAGAGAGGGCCCTTGGCTACACCTTC. As protein: CASSQERALGYTF.

The chain recombines TRBV6-1 with TRBJ1-4; 7 nucleotides align to TRBD1. Germline values: CDR1 MNHNS, CDR2 SASEGT. CDR3 length: 14 amino acids. The V gene end was trimmed by 4 bases and the J gene end by 8 bases; junction bases not matched to a gene: 7. CDR3 in amino acids: CASSVQGPREKLFF. For the CDR3, the DNA is TGTGCCAGCAGTGTACAGGGGCCTAGAGAAAAACTGTTTTTT.

The CDR3 nucleotides read TGCAGTGCTACACCATCGGACAGGGGGACAGATACGCAGTATTTT. Its protein is CSATPSDRGTDTQYF. The gene calls are TRBV20-1 and TRBJ2-3; 10 nucleotides line up with TRBD1. V lost 4 bases and J lost 3; bases outside the gene matches: 7. The V gene's germline CDR1 is DFQATT and CDR2 SNEGSKA (reference sequence). This CDR3 is built from 15 residues.

This clonotype was observed many times. The rearrangement links TRBV7-6 to TRBJ1-1; D is unclear. Germline assignment: CDR1 SGHVS and CDR2 FNYEAQ. The CDR3 runs 15 residues. Trimming shortened V by 5 bases and J by 1 base, and 14 bases separated the two germline ends. The DNA of the CDR3 is TGTGCCAGCAGCGCACGCCCATTTGCGAACACTGAAGCTTTCTTT. Amino acids: CASSARPFANTEAFF. Full variable domain (rest looked up from reference TRBV7-6 and TRBJ1-1): GAGVSQSPRYKVTKRGQDVALRCDPISGHVSLYWYRQALGQGPEFLTYFNYEAQQDKSGLPNDRFSAERPEGSISTLTIQRTEQRDSAMYRCASSARPFANTEAFFGQGTRLTVV.

The chain is built from TRBV9 and TRBJ2-7; D remains ambiguous. The V end was cut by 3 bases, the J end by 2 bases, with 12 bases between. Germline lookup yields CDR1 SGDLS and CDR2 YYNGEE. The CDR3 consists of 14 residues. The chain's CDR3 is CASSARTEPYEQYF. The CDR3 DNA reads as TGTGCCAGCAGCGCCCGGACCGAACCCTACGAGCAGTACTTC.

V usage is TRBV12-3 or TRBV12-4 and J usage is TRBJ2-3; 11 nucleotides align to TRBD2. The CDR3 is 17 residues long. After removal of 1 base from V and 2 bases from J, the junction contained 5 bases not matched to a gene. CDR3 in amino acids: CASSLVTSGGPTDTQYF. The CDR3 nucleotides are TGTGCCAGCAGTTTAGTTACTAGCGGGGGACCCACAGATACGCAGTATTTT.

This clonotype occurred many times. V gene TRBV2 combines with J gene TRBJ2-7, with D unresolved. With 6 bases removed from V and 2 bases from J, the gap between germline ends came to 8 bases. The CDR3 has 12 residues. CDR1 and CDR2 from the germline V gene are SNHLY and FYNNEI. CDR3 residues: CASRDRPYEQYF. The CDR3 coding sequence is TGTGCCAGCAGGGACCGGCCCTACGAGCAGTACTTC.

A few counts support this clonotype. A clone one base away is much larger, so this may be a read error. This rearrangement joins TRBV20-1 to TRBJ2-1, with D tentatively TRBD2 (6 bases). CDR3 length: 13 residues. Germline CDR1 is DFQATT and CDR2 is SNEGSKA (reference sequence). The CDR3: CSAIRDWELEQSF. As DNA, the CDR3 is TGCAGTGCAATCCGGGACTGGGAGCTGGAGCAGTCCTTC.

This chain joins TRBV7-3 and TRBJ2-3; D unresolved. This CDR3 contains 12 residues. Per the germline V gene, CDR1 is SGHTA and CDR2 is FQGTGA. V lost 4 bases and J lost 8, with 10 bases in between. The CDR3 reads CASSSPSGTQYF. CDR3 sequence (DNA): TGTGCCAGCAGCTCCCCGAGTGGTACGCAGTATTTT.

Of note for this clonotype: A read error is possible here, since a much larger clone lies one base away. This chain joins TRBV7-9 and TRBJ2-7; weak D call: TRBD2 (6 bases). Germline assignment: CDR1 SEHNR and CDR2 FQNEAQ (reference sequence). This CDR3 is 15 amino acids long. The CDR3 sequence: CATSLGGIRNYEQYF. CDR3 nucleotide sequence: TGTGCCACCAGCTTGGGCGGGATAAGAAACTACGAGCAGTACTTC.

This clonotype was observed a few times. Possible read error: a much larger clone is one base away. V gene TRBV6-2 or TRBV6-3 combines with J gene TRBJ2-4; either TRBD1 or TRBD2 may fit D (5 bases each). Germline CDR1 is MNHEY and CDR2 is SVGEGT. This CDR3 comprises 17 residues. DNA of the CDR3: TGTGCCAGCAGCACTCGACTGAGGGGCGTAACCAAAAACGTTCAGTACTTC. Amino acid sequence: CASSTRLRGVTKNVQYF.

This clonotype was found many times. The genes are TRBV28 and TRBJ2-7; tentative D call: TRBD1 (6 bases). The CDR3 is 15 amino acids. Looked up from germline, CDR1 is MDHEN and CDR2 is SYDVKM. V lost 6 bases, J lost 2 bases, and 17 bases lay in between. The CDR3 loop is CASRYRDTTPYEQYF. CDR3 nucleotide sequence: TGTGCCAGCAGGTATCGGGACACAACCCCCTACGAGCAGTACTTC. Variable domain in full (rest from reference TRBV28 and TRBJ2-7): DVKVTQSSRYLVKRTGEKVFLECVQDMDHENMFWYRQDPGLGLRLIYFSYDVKMKEKGDIPEGYSVSREKKERFSLILESASTNQTSMYLCASRYRDTTPYEQYFGPGTRLTVT.

This clonotype has a count of ten or more. The chain is built from TRBV29-1 and TRBJ2-1, with 7 bases identical to TRBD2. The germline gives CDR1 SQVTM, CDR2 ANQGSEA. The CDR3 contains 11 residues. With V trimmed by 6 bases and J by 8 bases, 4 bases remained unmatched. DNA for the CDR3: TGCAGCGTCATGGGAGGGGATGAGCAGTTCTTC. As protein: CSVMGGDEQFF.

In its sample, this clonotype was seen many times. V gene TRBV20-1 combines with J gene TRBJ1-2; TRBD1 aligns across 10 bases. There are 14 residues in the CDR3. V lost 5 bases and J lost 8; bases outside the gene matches: 11. In germline, CDR1 is DFQATT, CDR2 SNEGSKA (reference sequence). The chain's CDR3 is CSAYPRQGAGGYTF. CDR3 DNA sequence: TGCAGTGCTTATCCCCGACAGGGGGCTGGAGGCTACACCTTC.

This clonotype was observed at least ten times. The chain combines TRBV7-2 with TRBJ2-3; D gene ambiguous. CDR1 is SGHTA, CDR2 FQGNSA, per germline. There are 14 residues in the CDR3. The ends were cut back, 5 bases at V and 2 bases at J, with 11 bases in the middle. In nucleotides, the CDR3 is TGTGCCAGCAGCCAGACACACGCCACAGATACGCAGTATTTT. This gives the protein CASSQTHATDTQYF.

This clonotype was observed a few times. V usage is TRBV13 and J usage is TRBJ1-6; TRBD1 might be the D (5 bases). The length of the CDR3 is 16 residues. The germline CDR1 and CDR2 sequences are PRHDT and FYEKMQ (reference sequence). Trimming cost V 3 bases and J 7 bases, with 16 bases left between them. CDR3 amino acids: CASSLPGSWGNSPLHF. The CDR3 nucleotides are TGTGCCAGCAGCTTGCCAGGGTCGTGGGGCAATTCACCCCTCCACTTT. Full variable domain (remainder filled in from reference TRBV13 and TRBJ1-6): AAGVIQSPRHLIKEKRETATLKCYPIPRHDTVYWYQQGPGQDPQFLISFYEKMQSDKGSIPDRFSAQQFSDYHSELNMSSLELGDSALYFCASSLPGSWGNSPLHFGNGTRLTVT.

This clonotype was seen many times. The V call is TRBV7-9, the J call TRBJ2-1, with 11 bases aligning to TRBD1. The J segment lost 4 bases and the V segment lost 6 bases, leaving 5 bases of the junction unmatched. The CDR3 length is 15 residues. CDR1 is SEHNR, CDR2 FQNEAQ, per germline (reference sequence). The CDR3: CASSRTGGTYNEQFF. Written as DNA, the CDR3 is TGTGCCAGCAGTCGGACAGGGGGCACATACAATGAGCAGTTCTTC.

This sequence joins TRBV3-1 and TRBJ1-2, with D unclear. The CDR3 has 17 amino acids. Trimming left V 8 bases short and J 4 bases short, with 26 bases between. Germline CDR1 reads LGHDT; CDR2 reads YNNKEL (reference sequence). The CDR3 reads CASGRWGDQTGSYGYTF. The CDR3 DNA reads TGTGCCAGCGGCCGGTGGGGTGATCAGACCGGCAGCTATGGCTACACCTTC.

This clonotype was seen many times. This rearrangement joins TRBV20-1 to TRBJ2-1; 11 positions agree with TRBD2. CDR1 and CDR2 (germline): DFQATT, SNEGSKA (reference sequence). The V segment lost 3 bases and the J segment 4 bases; nucleotides outside the gene matches: 5. CDR3 length: 15 residues. The CDR3 DNA sequence: TGCAGTGCTAGGATGACTAGCGGGACATACAATGAGCAGTTCTTC. Protein: CSARMTSGTYNEQFF.

In its sample, this clonotype was seen many times. The CDR3 is CASSRRHENYEQYF. CDR3 coding DNA: TGTGCCAGCAGCAGACGGCACGAGAACTACGAGCAGTACTTC. The chain links TRBV9 to TRBJ2-7; D unresolved. Germline V gives CDR1 SGDLS, CDR2 YYNGEE. The CDR3 consists of 14 residues. With 4 bases removed from V and 3 bases from J, the gap between germline ends came to 14 bases.

This clonotype was detected many times. The J gene is TRBJ2-7, the V gene TRBV2, with D tentatively TRBD1 (6 bases). CDR3 length equals 15 residues. Germline CDR1 and CDR2: SNHLY and FYNNEI. V gave up 2 bases and J gave up 2 bases, with 13 bases separating them. CDR3 bases: TGTGCCAGCAGTGAAATGGCAGGGGTTCCCTACGAGCAGTACTTC. Its protein is CASSEMAGVPYEQYF.

This clonotype was found many times. The V call is TRBV28, the J call TRBJ2-5; 7 bases line up with TRBD1. Looked up from germline, CDR1 is MDHEN and CDR2 is SYDVKM. The CDR3 is 14 amino acids. The junction had 4 bases not matched to a gene; V was cut back by 3 bases and J by 3 bases. CDR3 loop: CASSLSDREETQYF. The CDR3 DNA is TGTGCCAGCAGTTTGTCCGACAGGGAAGAGACCCAGTACTTC.

The CDR3 coding sequence is TGTGCCACCAGGGGACTAGCGGAAGAGACCCAGTACTTC. This sequence encodes CATRGLAEETQYF. The chain uses TRBV24-1 and TRBJ2-5; TRBD2 aligns across 11 bases. The germline gives CDR1 KGHDR, CDR2 SFDVKD. V shed 7 bases and J 3 bases; nucleotides not matched to a gene: 0. The CDR3 totals 13 residues.

In its sample, this clonotype was seen many times. The chain has TRBV28 and TRBJ2-7; no clear D gene. The CDR3 has 13 amino acids. Germline assignment: CDR1 MDHEN and CDR2 SYDVKM. The V and J ends lost 3 bases and 7 bases respectively, with 13 bases between them. CDR3 sequence reads: CASSLPPGAEQYF. The CDR3 DNA reads as TGTGCCAGCAGTTTGCCCCCCGGTGCGGAGCAGTACTTC.

This clonotype was observed many times. CDR3: CASSVQGNYEQYF. The CDR3 DNA is TGCGCCAGCAGCGTACAAGGAAACTACGAGCAGTACTTC. The chain uses TRBV5-1 and TRBJ2-7; D call uncertain. The CDR3 is 13 amino acids. Trimming cost V 4 bases and J 3 bases, with 11 bases left between them. Per the germline V gene, CDR1 is SGHRS and CDR2 is YFSETQ. Full variable domain (rest looked up from reference TRBV5-1 and TRBJ2-7): KAGVTQTPRYLIKTRGQQVTLSCSPISGHRSVSWYQQTPGQGLQFLFEYFSETQRNKGNFPGRFSGRQFSNSRSEMNVSTLELGDSALYLCASSVQGNYEQYFGPGTRLTVT.

In this sample, this clonotype turned up many times. The chain carries TRBV5-6 and TRBJ2-3; D unresolved. Germline assignment: CDR1 SGHDT and CDR2 YYEEEE. V lost 3 bases, J lost 1 base, and 9 bases lay in between. The CDR3 consists of 14 residues. This CDR3 reads CASSSLTGTDTQYF. In DNA, the CDR3 is TGTGCCAGCAGCTCCCTAACCGGCACAGATACGCAGTATTTT.